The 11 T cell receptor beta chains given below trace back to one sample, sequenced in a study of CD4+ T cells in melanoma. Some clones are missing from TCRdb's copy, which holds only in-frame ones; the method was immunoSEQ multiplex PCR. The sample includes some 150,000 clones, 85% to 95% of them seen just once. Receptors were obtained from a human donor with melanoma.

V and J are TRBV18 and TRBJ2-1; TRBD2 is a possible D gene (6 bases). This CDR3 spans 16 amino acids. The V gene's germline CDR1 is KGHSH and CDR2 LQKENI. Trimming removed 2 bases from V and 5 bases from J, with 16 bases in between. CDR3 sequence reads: CASSPSLGGAHNEQFF. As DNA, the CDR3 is TGTGCCAGCTCACCATCCCTGGGAGGCGCCCACAATGAGCAGTTCTTC.

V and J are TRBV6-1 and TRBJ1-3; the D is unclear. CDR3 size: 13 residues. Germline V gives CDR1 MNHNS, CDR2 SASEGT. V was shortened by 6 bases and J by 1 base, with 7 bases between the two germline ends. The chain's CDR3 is CASRRVSGNTIYF. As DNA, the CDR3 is TGTGCCAGCAGGAGGGTTTCTGGAAACACCATATATTTT.

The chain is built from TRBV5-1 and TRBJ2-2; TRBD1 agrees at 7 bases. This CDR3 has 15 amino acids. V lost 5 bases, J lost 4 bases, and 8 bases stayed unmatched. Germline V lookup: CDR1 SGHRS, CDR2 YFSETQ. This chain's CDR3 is CASSTGTDLTGELFF. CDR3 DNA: TGCGCCAGCAGTACCGGGACAGACCTCACCGGGGAGCTGTTTTTT.

The CDR3 here is CASRTSGENIQYF. CDR3 in DNA: TGTGCCAGCAGGACCTCCGGGGAAAACATTCAGTACTTC. V and J are TRBV6-1 and TRBJ2-4; maybe TRBD2 (5 bases). V shed 6 bases and J shed 5 bases, with 11 bases lying between them. Germline V gene sequence: CDR1 MNHNS, CDR2 SASEGT. The CDR3 covers 13 residues.

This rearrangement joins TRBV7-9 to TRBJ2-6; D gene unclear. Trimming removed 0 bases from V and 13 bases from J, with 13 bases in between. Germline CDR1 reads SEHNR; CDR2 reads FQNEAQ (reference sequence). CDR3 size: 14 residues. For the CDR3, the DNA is TGTGCCAGCAGCTTAGCGTCGGTCGGCACGGTCCTGACTTTC. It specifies CASSLASVGTVLTF.

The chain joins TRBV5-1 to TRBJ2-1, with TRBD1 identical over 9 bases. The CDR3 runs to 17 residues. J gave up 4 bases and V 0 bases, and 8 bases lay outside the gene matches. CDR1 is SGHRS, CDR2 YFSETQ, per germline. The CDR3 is CASSLGQGDPKYNEQFF. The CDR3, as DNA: TGCGCCAGCAGCTTGGGACAGGGGGACCCTAAGTACAATGAGCAGTTCTTC.

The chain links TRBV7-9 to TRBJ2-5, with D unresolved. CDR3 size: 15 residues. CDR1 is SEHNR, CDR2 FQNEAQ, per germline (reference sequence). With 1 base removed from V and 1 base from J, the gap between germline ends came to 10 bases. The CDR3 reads CASSLDVGIQETQYF. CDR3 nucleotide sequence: TGTGCCAGCAGCTTAGACGTCGGCATCCAAGAGACCCAGTACTTC.

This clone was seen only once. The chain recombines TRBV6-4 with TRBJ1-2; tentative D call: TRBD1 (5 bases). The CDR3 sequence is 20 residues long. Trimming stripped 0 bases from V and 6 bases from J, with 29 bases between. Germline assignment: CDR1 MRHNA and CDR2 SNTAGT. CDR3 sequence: CASSDSNTRLTELVPHGYTF. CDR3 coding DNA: TGTGCCAGCAGTGACTCGAACACCAGGTTGACAGAACTAGTCCCCCATGGCTACACCTTC.

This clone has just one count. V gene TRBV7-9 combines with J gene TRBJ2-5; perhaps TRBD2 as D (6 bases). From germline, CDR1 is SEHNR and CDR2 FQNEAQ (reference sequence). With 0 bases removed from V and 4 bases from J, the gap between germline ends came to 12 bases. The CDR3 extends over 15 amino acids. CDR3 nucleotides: TGTGCCAGCAGCTTAGCGGGACTTAGGGGAGAGACCCAGTACTTC. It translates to CASSLAGLRGETQYF.

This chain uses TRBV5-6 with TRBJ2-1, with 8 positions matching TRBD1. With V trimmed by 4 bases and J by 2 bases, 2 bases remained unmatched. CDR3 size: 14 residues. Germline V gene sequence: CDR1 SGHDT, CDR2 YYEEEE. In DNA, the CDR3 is TGTGCCAGCAGCCAGACAGGGGCCTACAATGAGCAGTTCTTC. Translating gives CASSQTGAYNEQFF. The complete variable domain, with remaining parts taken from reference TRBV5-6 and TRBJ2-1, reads DAGVTQSPTHLIKTRGQQVTLRCSPKSGHDTVSWYQQALGQGPQFIFQYYEEEERQRGNFPDRFSGHQFPNYSSELNVNALLLGDSALYLCASSQTGAYNEQFFGPGTRLTVL.

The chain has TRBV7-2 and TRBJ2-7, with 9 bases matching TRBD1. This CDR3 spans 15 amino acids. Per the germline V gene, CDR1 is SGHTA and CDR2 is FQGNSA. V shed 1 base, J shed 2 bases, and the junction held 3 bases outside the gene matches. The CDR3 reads CASSLVGTGTYEQYF. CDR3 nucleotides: TGTGCCAGCAGCTTAGTCGGGACAGGGACCTACGAGCAGTACTTC.